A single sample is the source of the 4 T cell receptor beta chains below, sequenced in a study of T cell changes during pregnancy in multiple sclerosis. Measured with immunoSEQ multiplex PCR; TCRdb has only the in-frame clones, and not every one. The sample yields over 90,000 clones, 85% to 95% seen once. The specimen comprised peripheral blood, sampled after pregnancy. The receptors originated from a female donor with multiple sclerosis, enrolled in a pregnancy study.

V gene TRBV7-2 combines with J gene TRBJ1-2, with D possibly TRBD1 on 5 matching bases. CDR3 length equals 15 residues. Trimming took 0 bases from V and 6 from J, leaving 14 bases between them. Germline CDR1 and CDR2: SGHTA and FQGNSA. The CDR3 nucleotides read TGTGCCAGCAGCTTAGCGGCCGGGGGGGGTCATGGCTACACCTTC. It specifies CASSLAAGGGHGYTF. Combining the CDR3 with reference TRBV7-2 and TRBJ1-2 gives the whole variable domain GAGVSQSPSNKVTEKGKDVELRCDPISGHTALYWYRQSLGQGLEFLIYFQGNSAPDKSGLPSDRFSAERTGGSVSTLTIQRTQQEDSAVYLCASSLAAGGGHGYTFGSGTRLTVV.

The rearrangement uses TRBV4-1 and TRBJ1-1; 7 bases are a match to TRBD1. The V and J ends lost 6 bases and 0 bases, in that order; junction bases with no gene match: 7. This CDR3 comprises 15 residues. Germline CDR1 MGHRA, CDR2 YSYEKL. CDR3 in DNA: TGCGCCAGCAGACCAGCCGGGACAGTGAACACTGAAGCTTTCTTT. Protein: CASRPAGTVNTEAFF.

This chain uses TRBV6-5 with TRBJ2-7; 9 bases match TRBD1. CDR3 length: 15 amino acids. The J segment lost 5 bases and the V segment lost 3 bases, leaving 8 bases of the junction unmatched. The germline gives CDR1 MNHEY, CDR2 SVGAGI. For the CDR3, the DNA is TGTGCCAGCAGTTATTCAGGCGGGACAGGGAACGAGCAGTACTTC. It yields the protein CASSYSGGTGNEQYF.

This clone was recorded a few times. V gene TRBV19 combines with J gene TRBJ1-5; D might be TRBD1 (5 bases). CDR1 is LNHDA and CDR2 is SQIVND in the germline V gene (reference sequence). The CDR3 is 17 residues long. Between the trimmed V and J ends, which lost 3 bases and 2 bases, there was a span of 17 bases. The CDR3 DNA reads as TGTGCCAGTAGTATTTCGGTGGGGCTCGGAGGCAATCAGCCCCAGCATTTT. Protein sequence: CASSISVGLGGNQPQHF.